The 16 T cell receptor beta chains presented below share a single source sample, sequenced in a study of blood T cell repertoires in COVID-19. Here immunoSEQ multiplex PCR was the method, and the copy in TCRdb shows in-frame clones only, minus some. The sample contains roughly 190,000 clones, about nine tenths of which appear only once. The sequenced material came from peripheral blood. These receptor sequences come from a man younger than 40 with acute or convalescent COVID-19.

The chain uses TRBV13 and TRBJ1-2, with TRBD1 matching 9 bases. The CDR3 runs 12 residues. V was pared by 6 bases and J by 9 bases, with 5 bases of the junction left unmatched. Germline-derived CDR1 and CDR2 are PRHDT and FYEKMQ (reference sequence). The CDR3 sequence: CASRDDRGSYTF. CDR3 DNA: TGTGCCAGCAGGGACGACAGGGGGAGCTACACCTTC.

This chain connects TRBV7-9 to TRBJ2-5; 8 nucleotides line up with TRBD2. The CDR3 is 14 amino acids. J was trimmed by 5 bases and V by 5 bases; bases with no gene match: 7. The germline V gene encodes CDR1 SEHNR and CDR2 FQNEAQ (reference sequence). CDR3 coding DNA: TGTGCCAGCAGCCGACGGGAGGGCGGGGAGACCCAGTACTTC. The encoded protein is CASSRREGGETQYF.

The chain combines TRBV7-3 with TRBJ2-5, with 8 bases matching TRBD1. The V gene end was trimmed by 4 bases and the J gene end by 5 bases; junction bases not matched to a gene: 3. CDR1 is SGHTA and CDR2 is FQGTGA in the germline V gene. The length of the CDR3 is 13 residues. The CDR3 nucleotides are TGTGCCAGCAGCTCAGGACAGGGCGAGACCCAGTACTTC. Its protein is CASSSGQGETQYF.

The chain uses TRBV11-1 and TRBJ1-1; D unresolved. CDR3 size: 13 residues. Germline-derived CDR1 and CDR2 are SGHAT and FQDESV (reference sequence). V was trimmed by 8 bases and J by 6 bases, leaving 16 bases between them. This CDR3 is CASVLSRGAEAFF. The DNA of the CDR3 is TGTGCCAGCGTGTTGAGCCGCGGGGCTGAAGCTTTCTTT.

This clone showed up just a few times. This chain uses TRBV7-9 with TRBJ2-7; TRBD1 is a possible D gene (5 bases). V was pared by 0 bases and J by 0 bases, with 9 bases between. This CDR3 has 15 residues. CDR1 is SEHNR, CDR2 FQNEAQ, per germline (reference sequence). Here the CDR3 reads CASSLAGPASYEQYF. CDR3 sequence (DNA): TGTGCCAGCAGCTTAGCGGGGCCGGCCTCCTACGAGCAGTACTTC.

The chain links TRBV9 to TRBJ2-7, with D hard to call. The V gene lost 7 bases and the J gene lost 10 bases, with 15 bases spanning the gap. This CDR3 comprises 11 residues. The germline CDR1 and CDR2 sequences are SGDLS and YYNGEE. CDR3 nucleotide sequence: TGTGCCAGCGCTGGGCAGTCTGAACAGTACTTC. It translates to CASAGQSEQYF.

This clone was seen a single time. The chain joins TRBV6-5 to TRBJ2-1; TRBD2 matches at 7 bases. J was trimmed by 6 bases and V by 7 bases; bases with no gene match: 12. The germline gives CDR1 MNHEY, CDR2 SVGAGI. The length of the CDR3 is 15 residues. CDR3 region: CASTQLGRLVNEQFF. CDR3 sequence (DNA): TGTGCCAGCACACAACTCGGGAGGCTCGTCAATGAGCAGTTCTTC.

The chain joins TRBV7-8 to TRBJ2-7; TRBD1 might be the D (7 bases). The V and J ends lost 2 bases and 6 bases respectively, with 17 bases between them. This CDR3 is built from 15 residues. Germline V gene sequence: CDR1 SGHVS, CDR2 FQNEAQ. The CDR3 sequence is CASSLRGPTGVEQYF. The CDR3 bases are TGTGCCAGCAGCTTACGGGGGCCCACAGGGGTCGAGCAGTACTTC.

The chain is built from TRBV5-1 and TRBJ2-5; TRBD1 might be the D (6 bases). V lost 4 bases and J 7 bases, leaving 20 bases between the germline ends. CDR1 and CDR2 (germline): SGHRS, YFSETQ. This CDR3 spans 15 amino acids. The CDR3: CASSGGRTEVTTQYF. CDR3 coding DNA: TGCGCCAGCAGCGGCGGTCGGACAGAGGTGACGACCCAGTACTTC.

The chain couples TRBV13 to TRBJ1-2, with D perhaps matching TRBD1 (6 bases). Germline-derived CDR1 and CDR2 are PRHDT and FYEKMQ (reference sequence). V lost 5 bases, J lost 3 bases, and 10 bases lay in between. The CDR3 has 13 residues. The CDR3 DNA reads TGTGCCAGCAGCCGGGACACAGACTATGGCTACACCTTC. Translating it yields CASSRDTDYGYTF.

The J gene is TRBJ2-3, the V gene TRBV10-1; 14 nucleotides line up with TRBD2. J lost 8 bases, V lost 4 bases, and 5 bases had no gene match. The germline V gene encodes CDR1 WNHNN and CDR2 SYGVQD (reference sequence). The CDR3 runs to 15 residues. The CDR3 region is CASSVDGLAGGTQYF. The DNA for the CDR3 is TGCGCCAGCAGTGTCGATGGACTAGCGGGGGGTACGCAGTATTTT.

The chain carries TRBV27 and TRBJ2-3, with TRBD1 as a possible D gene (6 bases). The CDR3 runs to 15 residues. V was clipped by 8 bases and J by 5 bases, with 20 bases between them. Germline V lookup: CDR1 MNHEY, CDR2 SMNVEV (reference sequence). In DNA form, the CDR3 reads TGTGCCAGCGGTAGCTTGGTGGGGGCAGGAGATACGCAGTATTTT. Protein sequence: CASGSLVGAGDTQYF.

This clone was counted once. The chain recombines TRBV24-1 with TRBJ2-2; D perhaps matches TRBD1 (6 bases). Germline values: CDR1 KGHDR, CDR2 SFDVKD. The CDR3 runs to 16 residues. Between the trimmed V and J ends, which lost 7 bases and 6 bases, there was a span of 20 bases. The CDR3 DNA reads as TGTGCCACCAGGAGTACAGGGCCGGCGTTAGCCGGGGAGCTGTTTTTT. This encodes CATRSTGPALAGELFF.

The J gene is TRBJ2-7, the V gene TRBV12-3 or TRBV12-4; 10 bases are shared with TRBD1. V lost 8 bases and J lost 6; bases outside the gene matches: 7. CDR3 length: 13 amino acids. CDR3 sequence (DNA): TGTGCCAGCGACCCGGGACAGGGGACCGAGCAGTACTTC. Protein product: CASDPGQGTEQYF.

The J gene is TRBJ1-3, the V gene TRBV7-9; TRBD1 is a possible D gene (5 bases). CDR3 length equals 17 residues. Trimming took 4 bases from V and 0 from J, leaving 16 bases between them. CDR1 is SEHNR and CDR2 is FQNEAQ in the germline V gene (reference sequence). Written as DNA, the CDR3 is TGTGCCAGCAGCTCGCTCAGGGTACTGAGCTCTGGAAACACCATATATTTT. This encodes CASSSLRVLSSGNTIYF.

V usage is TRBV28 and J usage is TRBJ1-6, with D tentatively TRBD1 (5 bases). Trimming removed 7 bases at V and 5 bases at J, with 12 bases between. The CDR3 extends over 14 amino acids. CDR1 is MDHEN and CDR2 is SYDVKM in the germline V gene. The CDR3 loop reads CASKAGPHNSPLHF. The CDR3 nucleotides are TGTGCCAGCAAGGCAGGGCCCCATAATTCACCCCTCCACTTT.